The rows below give T cell receptor beta chains drawn from one sample of a study of T cell repertoires in cytomegalovirus infection. Each CDR3 protein is one row after TCRdb ran MiXCR on the reads. In the table there are roughly 320,000 distinct CDR3 sequences, 8% to 10% of which are singletons. The sample taken for sequencing was PBMCs. The receptor set was obtained from a human donor in good health (CMV status not recorded). Some clones in this sample may be carry-over from other donors' samples. The conserved cysteine and the conserved F or W are not part of the CDR3 here. D genes are given only for firm matches.

d_call j_call v_call cdr3_aa
NA TRBJ2-3 TRBV28 AGRTQGTDTQY
TRBD1 TRBJ2-1 TRBV7-9 ASSSLPTGALHEQF
TRBD1 TRBJ1-2 TRBV25-1 ASSEGTGVNGYT
TRBD2 TRBJ2-4 TRBV20-1 SAPGTSGGVLVKNIQY
NA TRBJ1-2 TRBV7-9 ASSWGPASGYT
NA TRBJ1-1 TRBV7-9 ASNLAGTTTEAF
NA TRBJ2-2 TRBV28 ASSPYLNRGTGELF
NA TRBJ2-2 TRBV7-2 ASSYYTGELF
NA TRBJ1-5 TRBV19 ASTQIGSNQPQH
NA TRBJ1-4 TRBV5-1 ASSLGSYTTNEKLF
TRBD1 TRBJ2-2 TRBV6-5 ASIVTGGGTGELF
TRBD1 TRBJ2-6 TRBV7-2 ASSFTGGSGANVLT
NA TRBJ2-7 TRBV14 ASSQVSGQQY
NA TRBJ1-4 TRBV6-2/TRBV6-3 ASSPTDEKLF
TRBD2 TRBJ2-7 TRBV12-3/TRBV12-4 ASSFTSGSSYEQY
NA TRBJ2-7 TRBV6-5 ASSYSRPAPYEQY
TRBD1 TRBJ2-7 TRBV20-1 SARETTGGHEQY
NA TRBJ1-2 TRBV29-1 SVRTERDGYT
TRBD1 TRBJ1-1 TRBV6-2/TRBV6-3 ASSPRTGDPSDTEAF
NA TRBJ1-1 TRBV28 ASLGVWGTEAF
NA TRBJ1-5 TRBV6-5 ASSYSTVGNQPQH
NA TRBJ2-7 TRBV12-3/TRBV12-4 ASSSGRYYEQY
NA TRBJ1-2 TRBV19 ASSTRSGTSNYGYT
TRBD1 TRBJ1-4 TRBV7-8 ASSFGTGSEKLF
TRBD1 TRBJ2-3 TRBV5-5 ASSLGTGADTQY
NA TRBJ2-1 TRBV10-1 ASSGGERYEQF
NA TRBJ2-6 TRBV20-1 SAPWTGANVLT
NA TRBJ2-3 TRBV9 ASSAQVSTDTQY
TRBD2 TRBJ2-1 TRBV13 ASSPPWSGGDLSYNEQF
NA TRBJ1-1 TRBV12-3/TRBV12-4 ASNRGLNTEAF
NA TRBJ2-1 TRBV20-1 SARGGRSNYNEQF
NA TRBJ2-7 TRBV29-1 SGGAGVLYEQY
TRBD2 TRBJ2-3 TRBV20-1 SAPGGSKGTQY
NA TRBJ1-6 TRBV19 ASTAGLNSPLH
NA TRBJ2-3 TRBV12-3/TRBV12-4 ASNSWGSTDTQY
TRBD2 TRBJ2-1 TRBV20-1 SARSGGPYNEQF
NA TRBJ2-1 TRBV6-2/TRBV6-3 ASGGLDEQF
NA TRBJ1-2 TRBV6-1 ASSATTGFYGYT
TRBD1 TRBJ2-1 TRBV12-3/TRBV12-4 ASSTGAYNEQF
NA TRBJ1-2 TRBV20-1 SASLPGRVYGYT
TRBD1 TRBJ1-5 TRBV19 ASSTSFTGGRNQPQH
NA TRBJ1-2 TRBV9 ASSVDAGRYSGYT
NA TRBJ2-2 TRBV6-2/TRBV6-3 ASSYVTQGSDTGELF
NA TRBJ2-3 TRBV7-1 ASSRGGGVSDTQY